One TCR beta chain is described in this entry. This table comes from immunoSEQ multiplex PCR, and its TCRdb copy is limited to in-frame clones, with some not included. The profile shows some 150,000 clones, approximately 90% of them singletons. The sample is drawn from a study of cytomegalovirus exposure and HLA in healthy donors. Study context: The approximately 610 first-cohort repertoires shared a platform with the 100 to 150 validation repertoires, as reported in a later analysis.

Germline values: CDR1 LNHDA, CDR2 SQIVND (reference sequence). V gave up 5 bases and J gave up 7 bases, with 11 bases separating them. The CDR3 totals 13 residues. The material sequenced was PBMCs. The chain uses TRBV19 and TRBJ2-2, with D unclear. The clonotype originates from a man aged 18 to 35 in good health and CMV-seronegative. The CDR3 spells CASSANSGGELFF. The CDR3 DNA reads TGTGCCAGTAGTGCAAACAGTGGCGGGGAGCTGTTTTTT.